This T cell receptor beta chain was sequenced during a study of tumor and adjacent non-tumor tissue in lung cancer. Study-wide context: Histology: about twelve adenocarcinoma, a couple of squamous cell carcinoma, 1 small cell lung cancer. Findings and limits, study-wide: Normal lung showed higher cumulative top 100 clone frequency than tumor. Shorter survival was associated with higher TCR diversity in tumors.

The template was RNA from unsorted bulk tissue. CDR3 length: 15 residues. Germline V gives CDR1 MNHEY, CDR2 SVGAGI. Three rounds of nested PCR, following a modified ARM-PCR protocol, produced the TCRbeta library. TCRdb processed the multiplex PCR reads anew with MiXCR; each CDR3 protein has one entry. The sample includes 65,000 to 75,000 distinct CDR3 sequences, 73% of them seen just once. As concerns this clonotype: The antigen remains undetermined. At one of its ends the junction is not consistent with the germline gene, which may arise from a read error.

Sequenced material: lung tumor tissue. The receptor was isolated from a man aged 60 to 75 with non-small cell lung cancer. The genes are TRBV6-5 and TRBJ2-2; weak D call: TRBD2 (6 bases). The CDR3: CASSYLGGSTRELFF. The CDR3 DNA reads TGCGCCAGCAGTTACCTCGGGGGTTCTACCAGGGAGCTGTTTTTT.